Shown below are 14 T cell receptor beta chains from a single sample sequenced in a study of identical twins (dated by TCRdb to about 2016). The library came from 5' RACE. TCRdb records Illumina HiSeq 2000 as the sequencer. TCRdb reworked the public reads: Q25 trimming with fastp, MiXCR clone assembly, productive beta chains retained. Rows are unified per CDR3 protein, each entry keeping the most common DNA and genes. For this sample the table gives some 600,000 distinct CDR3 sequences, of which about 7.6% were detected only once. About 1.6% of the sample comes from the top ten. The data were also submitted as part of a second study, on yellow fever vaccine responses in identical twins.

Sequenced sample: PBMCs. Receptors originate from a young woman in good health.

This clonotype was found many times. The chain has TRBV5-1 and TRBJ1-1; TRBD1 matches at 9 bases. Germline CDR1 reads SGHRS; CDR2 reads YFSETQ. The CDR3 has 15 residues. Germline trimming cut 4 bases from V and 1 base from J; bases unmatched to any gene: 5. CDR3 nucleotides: TGCGCCAGCAGCGCCGGGGACAGGGCGAACACTGAAGCTTTCTTT. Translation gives CASSAGDRANTEAFF. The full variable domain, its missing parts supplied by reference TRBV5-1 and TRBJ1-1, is KAGVTQTPRYLIKTRGQQVTLSCSPISGHRSVSWYQQTPGQGLQFLFEYFSETQRNKGNFPGRFSGRQFSNSRSEMNVSTLELGDSALYLCASSAGDRANTEAFFGQGTRLTVV.

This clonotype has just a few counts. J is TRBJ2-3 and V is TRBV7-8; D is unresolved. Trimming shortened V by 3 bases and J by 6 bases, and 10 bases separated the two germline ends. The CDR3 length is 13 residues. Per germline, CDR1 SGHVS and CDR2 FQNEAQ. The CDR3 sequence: CASSLVTRDTQYF. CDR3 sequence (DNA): TGTGCCAGCAGCTTGGTGACCCGGGATACGCAGTATTTT.

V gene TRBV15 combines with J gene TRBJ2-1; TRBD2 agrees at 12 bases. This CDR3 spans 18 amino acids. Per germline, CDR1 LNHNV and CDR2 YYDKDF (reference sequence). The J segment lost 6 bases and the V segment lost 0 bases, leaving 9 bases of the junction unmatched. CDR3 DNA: TGTGCCACCAGCAGAGATCTTGGTCTAGCGGGAGGGGGCAATGAGCAGTTCTTC. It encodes CATSRDLGLAGGGNEQFF.

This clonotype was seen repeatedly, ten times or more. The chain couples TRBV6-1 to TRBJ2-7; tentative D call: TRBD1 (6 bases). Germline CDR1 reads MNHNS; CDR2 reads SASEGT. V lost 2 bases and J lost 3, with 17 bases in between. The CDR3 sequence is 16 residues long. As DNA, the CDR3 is TGTGCCAGCAGTGAACCCCCGCCGGACAGATTCTACGAGCAGTACGTC. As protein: CASSEPPPDRFYEQYV.

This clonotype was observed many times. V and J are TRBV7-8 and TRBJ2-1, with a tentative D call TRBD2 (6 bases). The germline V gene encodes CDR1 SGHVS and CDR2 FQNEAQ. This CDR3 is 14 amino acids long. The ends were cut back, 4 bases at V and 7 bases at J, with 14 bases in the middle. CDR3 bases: TGTGCCAGCAGCTCAATAGCGGCCTGGAATGAGCAGTTCTTC. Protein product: CASSSIAAWNEQFF.

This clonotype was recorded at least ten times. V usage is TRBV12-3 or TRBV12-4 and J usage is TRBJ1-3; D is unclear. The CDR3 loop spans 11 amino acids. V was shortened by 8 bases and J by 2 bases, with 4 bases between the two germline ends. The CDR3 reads CASGAGNTIYF. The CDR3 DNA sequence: TGTGCCAGCGGGGCTGGAAACACCATATATTTT.

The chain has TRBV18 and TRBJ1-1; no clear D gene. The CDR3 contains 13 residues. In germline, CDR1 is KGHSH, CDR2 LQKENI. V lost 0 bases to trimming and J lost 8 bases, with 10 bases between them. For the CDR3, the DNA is TGTGCCAGCTCACCACCGATTTCAACAGAAGCTTTCTTT. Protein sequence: CASSPPISTEAFF.

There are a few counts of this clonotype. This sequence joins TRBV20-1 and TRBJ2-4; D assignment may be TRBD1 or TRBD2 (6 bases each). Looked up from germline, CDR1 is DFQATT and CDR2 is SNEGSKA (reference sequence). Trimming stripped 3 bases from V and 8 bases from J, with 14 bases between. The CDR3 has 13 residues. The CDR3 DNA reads TGCAGTGCTAGTAGGGGGGAAAAGGACATTCAGTACTTC. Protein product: CSASRGEKDIQYF.

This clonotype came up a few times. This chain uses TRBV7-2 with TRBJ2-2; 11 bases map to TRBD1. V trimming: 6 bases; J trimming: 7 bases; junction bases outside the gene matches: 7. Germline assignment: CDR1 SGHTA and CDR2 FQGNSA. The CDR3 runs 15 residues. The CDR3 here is CASSPGQGAFGELFF. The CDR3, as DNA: TGTGCCAGCAGTCCAGGACAGGGGGCGTTCGGGGAGCTGTTTTTT. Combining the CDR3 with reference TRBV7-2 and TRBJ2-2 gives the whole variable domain GAGVSQSPSNKVTEKGKDVELRCDPISGHTALYWYRQSLGQGLEFLIYFQGNSAPDKSGLPSDRFSAERTGGSVSTLTIQRTQQEDSAVYLCASSPGQGAFGELFFGEGSRLTVL.

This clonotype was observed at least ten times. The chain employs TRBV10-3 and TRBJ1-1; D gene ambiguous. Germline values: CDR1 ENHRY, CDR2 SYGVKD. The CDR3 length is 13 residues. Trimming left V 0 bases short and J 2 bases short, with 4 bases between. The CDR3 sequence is CAISESGNTEAFF. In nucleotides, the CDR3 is TGTGCCATCAGTGAGTCAGGAAACACTGAAGCTTTCTTT.

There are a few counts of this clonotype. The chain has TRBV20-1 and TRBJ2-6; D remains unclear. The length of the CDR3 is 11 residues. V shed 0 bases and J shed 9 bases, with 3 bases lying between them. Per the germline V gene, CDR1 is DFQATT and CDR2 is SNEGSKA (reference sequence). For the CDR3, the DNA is TGCAGTGCTAGAGACAACAACGTCCTGACTTTC. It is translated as CSARDNNVLTF.

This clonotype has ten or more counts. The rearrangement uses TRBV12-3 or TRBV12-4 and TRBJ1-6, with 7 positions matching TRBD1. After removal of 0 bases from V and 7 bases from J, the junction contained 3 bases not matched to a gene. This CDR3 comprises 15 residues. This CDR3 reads CASSLAVTGNSPLHF. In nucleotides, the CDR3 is TGTGCCAGCAGTTTAGCGGTGACAGGGAATTCACCCCTCCACTTT.

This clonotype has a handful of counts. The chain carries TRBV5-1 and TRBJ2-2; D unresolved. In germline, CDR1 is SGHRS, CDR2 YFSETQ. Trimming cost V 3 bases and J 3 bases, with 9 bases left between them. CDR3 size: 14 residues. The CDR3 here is CASSSAWDTGELFF. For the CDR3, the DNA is TGCGCCAGCAGCTCGGCTTGGGACACCGGGGAGCTGTTTTTT.

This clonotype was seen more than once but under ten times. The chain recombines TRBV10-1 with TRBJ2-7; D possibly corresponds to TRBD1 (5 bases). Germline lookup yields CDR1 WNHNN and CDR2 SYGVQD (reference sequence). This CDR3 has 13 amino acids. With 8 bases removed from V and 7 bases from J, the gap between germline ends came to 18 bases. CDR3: CASASGQGGEQYF. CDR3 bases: TGCGCCAGCGCCTCTGGTCAGGGTGGTGAGCAGTACTTC.